The T cell receptor beta chain described here comes from a study of blood T cell repertoires in COVID-19. On the study more broadly: Sample material is recorded as cDNA or gDNA derived from T cells, B-cell-depleted T cells, or PBMCs.

Generated by immunoSEQ multiplex PCR, the TCRdb table keeps only in-frame clones and is missing some. The table includes roughly 180,000 clones, around 87% detected once. Enrolled through a virtual design, the participants were between roughly 18 and 100 years of age and came from fewer than 30 US areas. The specimen sequenced was PBMCs or T cells enriched from blood (not recorded which). This TCR was sampled from a woman in her twenties or thirties who had recovered from COVID-19.

CDR3 protein: CASSQRANYGYTF. The CDR3 DNA reads TGTGCCAGCAGTCAGAGGGCTAACTATGGCTACACCTTC. This rearrangement joins TRBV12-3 or TRBV12-4 to TRBJ1-2; D not resolved. The CDR3 has 13 amino acids. V gave up 5 bases and J gave up 0 bases, with 7 bases separating them.